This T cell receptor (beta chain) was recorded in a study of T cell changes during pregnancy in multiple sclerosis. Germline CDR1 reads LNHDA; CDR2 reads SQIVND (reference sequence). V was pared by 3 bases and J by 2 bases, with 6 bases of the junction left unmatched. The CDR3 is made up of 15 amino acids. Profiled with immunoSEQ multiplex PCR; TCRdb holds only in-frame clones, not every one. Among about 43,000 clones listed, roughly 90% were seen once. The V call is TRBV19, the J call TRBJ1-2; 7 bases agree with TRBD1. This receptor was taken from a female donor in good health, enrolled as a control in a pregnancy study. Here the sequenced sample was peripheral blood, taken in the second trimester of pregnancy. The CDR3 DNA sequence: TGTGCCAGTAGTATCTCCGGGACAGCGAACTATGGCTACACCTTC. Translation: CASSISGTANYGYTF.